This T cell receptor (beta chain) was captured by sequencing in a study of T cells in Graves' hyperthyroidism and ophthalmopathy. The V end lost 5 bases, the J end lost 6 bases, and 22 bases lay between the germline ends. Germline CDR1 and CDR2: MNHEY and SMNVEV (reference sequence). The length of the CDR3 is 16 residues. Regions amplified from RNA transcripts were the TCR beta CDR3 regions. First-round RT-PCR of the TCR CDR3 relied on the HTBI primer set. TCRdb re-derived calls from the multiplex PCR reads in MiXCR, one entry per CDR3 protein. The table records a few hundred thousand distinct CDR3 sequences, 35% to 55% of them present only once. This clonotype has a handful of counts.

The chain couples TRBV27 to TRBJ2-5; perhaps D is TRBD1 or TRBD2 (5 bases each). Sequences were obtained from peripheral blood or thyroid tissue (not recorded which). The sequence was collected from a woman between 18 and 29 years old with Graves' hyperthyroidism. CDR3 protein: CASSPLPGRPLKTQYF. The DNA for the CDR3 is TGTGCCAGCAGTCCATTACCGGGACGGCCCCTTAAGACCCAGTACTTC.